This TCR beta chain was captured in a study of T cell repertoires in cytomegalovirus infection. The V and J ends lost 2 bases and 7 bases respectively, with 11 bases between them. The CDR3 totals 14 residues. Germline CDR1 and CDR2: SNHLY and FYNNEI. TCRdb re-called the reads with MiXCR, one entry per CDR3 protein. The profile shows 100,000 to 150,000 distinct CDR3 sequences, more than 7% of them singletons. This clonotype occurred a few times. V and J are TRBV2 and TRBJ1-4; the D is unclear. The specimen sequenced was PBMCs. The sequence derives from a human donor in good health (CMV status not recorded). Some clones in this sample may be carry-over from other donors' samples. In nucleotides, the CDR3 is TGTGCCAGCAGTGAAAGGGCGGGAAGTGAAAAACTGTTTTTT. It encodes CASSERAGSEKLFF.